This entry lists 28 T cell receptor beta chains sequenced from one sample in a study of T-cell reconstitution after alpha-beta-depleted transplantation in children. Researchers prepared the TCRbeta library using unique molecular identifiers, the study reports. MiXCR, run by TCRdb on the PCR reads, gives a single entry per CDR3 protein. The sample lists tens of thousands of distinct CDR3 sequences, around a tenth occurring once. The source was PBMCs, mostly from graft donor cells, collected 60 days after TCRalphabeta/CD19-depleted stem cell transplant. The receptors originated from a male patient between 2 and 10 years old who had a stem cell transplant for chronic granulomatous disease, so the T cells may come from the graft donor.

The chain uses TRBV29-1 and TRBJ2-7, with D possibly called TRBD1 or TRBD2 (5 bases each). V gave up 6 bases and J gave up 2 bases, with 17 bases separating them. Germline loops: CDR1 SQVTM, CDR2 ANQGSEA. This CDR3 has 14 residues. In DNA form, the CDR3 reads TGCAGCGTAGTACATGTGAGGGGCCCCTACGAGCAGTACTTC. Its protein product is CSVVHVRGPYEQYF.

The rearrangement joins TRBV6-1 to TRBJ2-2, with 8 nucleotides matching TRBD1. Unmatched junction bases numbered 8, after V lost 7 bases and J lost 4 bases. The CDR3 has 15 amino acids. Per the germline V gene, CDR1 is MNHNS and CDR2 is SASEGT. CDR3 region: CASTHRGVGTGELFF. CDR3 sequence (DNA): TGTGCCAGCACTCACAGGGGGGTGGGCACCGGGGAGCTGTTTTTT.

This clonotype was picked up many times. This rearrangement joins TRBV9 to TRBJ1-1, with TRBD1 as a possible D gene (6 bases). The ends were cut back, 4 bases at V and 2 bases at J, with 12 bases in the middle. The length of the CDR3 is 14 residues. Germline loops: CDR1 SGDLS, CDR2 YYNGEE. Here the CDR3 reads CASSLRQANTEAFF. CDR3 nucleotides: TGTGCCAGCAGCCTTAGACAGGCTAACACTGAAGCTTTCTTT. Using reference TRBV9 and TRBJ1-1 for the parts outside the CDR3, the full variable domain is DSGVTQTPKHLITATGQRVTLRCSPRSGDLSVYWYQQSLDQGLQFLIQYYNGEERAKGNILERFSAQQFPDLHSELNLSSLELGDSALYFCASSLRQANTEAFFGQGTRLTVV.

This chain links TRBV18 with TRBJ1-4; D not certain. The V end lost 5 bases, the J end lost 7 bases, and 11 bases lay between the germline ends. CDR1 and CDR2 from the germline V gene are KGHSH and LQKENI. The CDR3 totals 13 residues. The DNA for the CDR3 is TGTGCCAGCTCAAAGGGTACGGGTGAAAAACTGTTTTTT. Encoded protein: CASSKGTGEKLFF.

This clonotype was seen many times. This chain connects TRBV20-1 to TRBJ1-4; 10 nucleotides line up with TRBD1. CDR1 and CDR2 (germline): DFQATT, SNEGSKA (reference sequence). Germline trimming cut 6 bases from V and 7 bases from J; bases unmatched to any gene: 5. The CDR3 has 13 residues. The CDR3 bases are TGCAGTGCGCCGGGACAGGGGAGTGAAAAACTGTTTTTT. Its translation is CSAPGQGSEKLFF.

The chain links TRBV18 to TRBJ1-5, with 10 nucleotides matching TRBD1. V was clipped by 4 bases and J by 8 bases; unmatched bases: 5. The CDR3 runs 14 residues. Germline CDR1 reads KGHSH; CDR2 reads LQKENI. The CDR3 loop reads CASSRGTGEKPQHF. The DNA of the CDR3 is TGTGCCAGCTCACGAGGGACAGGGGAGAAGCCCCAGCATTTT.

V usage is TRBV30 and J usage is TRBJ1-5; TRBD1 matches 9 bases. The J segment lost 6 bases and the V segment lost 2 bases, leaving 2 bases of the junction unmatched. From germline, CDR1 is GTSNPN and CDR2 SVGIG (reference sequence). The CDR3 sequence is 13 residues long. The CDR3 nucleotides are TGTGCCTGGAGTCGGACAGGGGCTCAGCCCCAGCATTTT. Protein: CAWSRTGAQPQHF.

The chain combines TRBV12-1 with TRBJ2-2; the table's D call, TRBD2, has no DNA check behind it. TRBV12-1 is deemed a pseudogene. The CDR3 has 16 residues. DNA of the CDR3: TGTGCCAGGGGCCCTGGTCTGCGCCCGAACACCGGGGAGCTGTTTTTT. Protein: CARGPGLRPNTGELFF.

To note about this clonotype: A read error is possible here, since a much larger clone lies one base away. J is TRBJ1-5 and V is TRBV5-5; no clear D. Trimming pared 0 bases from V and 11 bases from J, leaving 12 bases between. CDR1 and CDR2 from the germline V gene are SGHKS and YYEKEE (reference sequence). This CDR3 comprises 13 residues. CDR3 sequence (DNA): TGTGCCAGCAGCTTGGGGGTGCGACATTCCCAGCATTTT. Its translation: CASSLGVRHSQHF.

The chain employs TRBV7-2 and TRBJ1-5; D ambiguous. Germline V gene sequence: CDR1 SGHTA, CDR2 FQGNSA. The CDR3 sequence is 12 residues long. The V gene lost 1 base and the J gene lost 5 bases, with 3 bases spanning the gap. The CDR3 sequence is CASSLEYQPQHF. The CDR3 DNA sequence: TGTGCCAGCAGCTTAGAGTATCAGCCCCAGCATTTT.

This clonotype was counted between two and nine times. The chain recombines TRBV12-3 or TRBV12-4 with TRBJ1-2, with unresolved D. The CDR3 consists of 14 residues. The germline V and J ends were trimmed by 1 base and 2 bases, with 8 bases remaining between them. The CDR3 DNA reads as TGTGCCAGCAGTTTAGGGCAGAACAACTATGGCTACACCTTC. Translating gives CASSLGQNNYGYTF.

This clonotype has ten or more counts. V usage is TRBV12-3 or TRBV12-4 and J usage is TRBJ1-6; no definite D call. The ends were cut back, 3 bases at V and 0 bases at J, with 6 bases in the middle. The CDR3 is 15 residues long. The CDR3 spells CASSLESSYNSPLHF. Written as DNA, the CDR3 is TGTGCCAGCAGTTTGGAGAGCTCCTATAATTCACCCCTCCACTTT.

A few counts support this clonotype. The chain uses TRBV19 and TRBJ1-2, with 8 bases identical to TRBD1. CDR3 size: 15 residues. V gave up 3 bases and J gave up 7 bases; unmatched junction bases: 10. From germline, CDR1 is LNHDA and CDR2 SQIVND (reference sequence). CDR3 protein: CASSMSNRGIGGYTF. The CDR3, as DNA: TGTGCCAGTAGTATGTCAAACAGGGGGATCGGTGGCTACACCTTC.

This clonotype was observed many times. The V gene is TRBV20-1, the J gene TRBJ2-7, with D tentatively TRBD2 (5 bases). The CDR3 extends over 15 amino acids. Germline lookup yields CDR1 DFQATT and CDR2 SNEGSKA (reference sequence). Trimming removed 3 bases from V and 2 bases from J, with 17 bases in between. The chain's CDR3 is CSASPLGSAPYEQYF. CDR3 DNA sequence: TGCAGTGCTAGCCCGTTAGGTAGCGCTCCCTACGAGCAGTACTTC.

This clonotype was counted at least ten times. J is TRBJ2-1 and V is TRBV20-1, with 14 bases fitting TRBD2. Germline loops: CDR1 DFQATT, CDR2 SNEGSKA (reference sequence). V lost 4 bases and J lost 4; bases outside the gene matches: 3. CDR3 length equals 15 residues. The CDR3 loop is CSATRLAGGYNEQFF. For the CDR3, the DNA is TGCAGTGCTACACGACTAGCGGGAGGGTACAATGAGCAGTTCTTC.

This clonotype is categorized as medium-sized. V is TRBV30 and J is TRBJ2-7; 7 bases line up with TRBD1. This CDR3 has 14 residues. V lost 5 bases and J lost 3; bases outside the gene matches: 10. CDR1 GTSNPN and CDR2 SVGIG come from the germline V gene (reference sequence). DNA for the CDR3: TGTGCCTGGGGGGGACAGACACGAAACTACGAGCAGTACTTC. Amino acid sequence: CAWGGQTRNYEQYF.

This clonotype was detected ten times or more. The chain employs TRBV6-2 or TRBV6-3 and TRBJ2-1, with D uncertain. Germline V gene data show CDR1 as MNHEY and CDR2 as SVGEGT. The V end was cut by 5 bases, the J end by 4 bases, with 15 bases between. The CDR3 totals 15 residues. The CDR3 is CASSHLPDRYNEQFF. The CDR3, as DNA: TGTGCCAGCAGTCACCTCCCGGACCGTTACAATGAGCAGTTCTTC.

On this clonotype: Since a much larger clone is just one base distant, this may be a read error. The V and J genes are TRBV2 and TRBJ2-2; 7 bases match TRBD1. From germline, CDR1 is SNHLY and CDR2 FYNNEI. This CDR3 is built from 15 residues. The chain's CDR3 is CASSELQGNTGQLFF. In DNA, the CDR3 is TGTGCCAGCAGTGAGTTACAGGGGAACACCGGGCAGCTGTTTTTT. Full variable domain (remainder filled in from reference TRBV2 and TRBJ2-2): EPEVTQTPSHQVTQMGQEVILRCVPISNHLYFYWYRQILGQKVEFLVSFYNNEISEKSEIFDDQFSVERPDGSNFTLKIRSTKLEDSAMYFCASSELQGNTGQLFFGEGSRLTVL.

This clonotype was seen repeatedly, ten times or more. V and J are TRBV11-2 and TRBJ2-7; 7 nucleotides match TRBD2. After removal of 3 bases from V and 2 bases from J, the junction contained 7 bases not matched to a gene. The CDR3 runs to 15 residues. The germline gives CDR1 SGHAT, CDR2 FQNNGV. For the CDR3, the DNA is TGTGCCAGCAGCTTCCGACTAGCCCCTACCTACGAGCAGTACTTC. Protein product: CASSFRLAPTYEQYF.

This clonotype has at least ten counts. The V call is TRBV3-1, the J call TRBJ2-7; 8 bases map to TRBD1. The CDR3 length is 14 residues. From germline, CDR1 is LGHDT and CDR2 YNNKEL (reference sequence). V lost 1 base and J lost 4; bases outside the gene matches: 3. CDR3 sequence (DNA): TGTGCCAGCAGCCAAGCCAGGGGGCGATACGAGCAGTACTTC. Residues: CASSQARGRYEQYF.

This clonotype was recorded many times. The chain couples TRBV12-3 or TRBV12-4 to TRBJ2-3; maybe TRBD1 (7 bases). Between the trimmed V and J ends, which lost 3 bases and 2 bases, there was a span of 15 bases. The CDR3 is 16 residues long. CDR3 bases: TGTGCCAGCAGTTTCACAAACAGGGGACTCACAGATACGCAGTATTTT. Its protein product is CASSFTNRGLTDTQYF.

Note on this clonotype: A much bigger clone sits one base away, suggesting this may be a read error. The J gene is TRBJ2-6, the V gene TRBV3-1, with D possibly TRBD2 on 6 matching bases. This CDR3 region has 19 residues. Germline CDR1 and CDR2: LGHDT and YNNKEL (reference sequence). V dropped 4 bases and J dropped 0 bases, with 19 bases sitting between them. CDR3 loop: CASSPYWGELFSGANVLTF. DNA of the CDR3: TGTGCCAGCAGCCCCTACTGGGGGGAGCTATTCTCTGGGGCCAACGTCCTGACTTTC.

This clonotype appeared many times. The chain employs TRBV20-1 and TRBJ2-3, with D unclear. Looked up from germline, CDR1 is DFQATT and CDR2 is SNEGSKA (reference sequence). With 6 bases removed from V and 0 bases from J, the gap between germline ends came to 10 bases. The length of the CDR3 is 13 residues. CDR3 protein: CSAEAPSTDTQYF. The CDR3 coding sequence is TGCAGTGCCGAGGCCCCGAGCACAGATACGCAGTATTTT.

This chain links TRBV18 with TRBJ2-7, with 10 bases aligning to TRBD1. V was pared by 3 bases and J by 2 bases, with 4 bases of the junction left unmatched. Germline loops: CDR1 KGHSH, CDR2 LQKENI. The CDR3 loop spans 15 amino acids. The CDR3 reads CASSPGQGIPYEQYF. CDR3 nucleotide sequence: TGTGCCAGCTCACCGGGACAGGGGATTCCCTACGAGCAGTACTTC.

This clonotype showed up just once. Being one base from a much bigger clone, this may be a read error. The chain has TRBV7-9 and TRBJ1-2, with D possibly matching TRBD1 (5 bases). There are 16 residues in the CDR3. Germline V lookup: CDR1 SEHNR, CDR2 FQNEAQ (reference sequence). The CDR3 loop reads CASSLAGAEGGSGCTF. The CDR3 nucleotides read TGTGCCAGCAGCTTAGCAGGGGCAGAAGGCGGTTCTGGCTGCACCTTC.

This clonotype occurred a few times. The J gene is TRBJ2-5, the V gene TRBV7-9; 8 bases map to TRBD2. V dropped 5 bases and J dropped 4; count of bases not matched to a gene: 15. Germline CDR1 and CDR2: SEHNR and FQNEAQ (reference sequence). CDR3 length: 17 amino acids. The CDR3 region is CASSVLYPGTSGETQYF. Here the CDR3 DNA reads TGTGCCAGCAGCGTCTTATACCCCGGGACTAGTGGAGAGACCCAGTACTTC. The full variable domain, its missing parts supplied by reference TRBV7-9 and TRBJ2-5, is DTGVSQNPRHKITKRGQNVTFRCDPISEHNRLYWYRQTLGQGPEFLTYFQNEAQLEKSRLLSDRFSAERPKGSFSTLEIQRTEQGDSAMYLCASSVLYPGTSGETQYFGPGTRLLVL.

The genes are TRBV6-1 and TRBJ1-2, with no clear D. The CDR3 has 14 amino acids. From germline, CDR1 is MNHNS and CDR2 SASEGT. V gave up 7 bases and J gave up 4 bases, with 16 bases separating them. CDR3: CASTSLGLSYGYTF. The CDR3 DNA reads TGTGCCAGCACCTCATTAGGTTTGAGCTATGGCTACACCTTC.

This clonotype was picked up a small number of times. This sequence joins TRBV11-2 and TRBJ1-2; no reliable D call. Per germline, CDR1 SGHAT and CDR2 FQNNGV. V gave up 1 base and J gave up 1 base, with 13 bases separating them. The CDR3 has 16 residues. The CDR3 loop is CASSLVRSIFNYGYTF. The CDR3 coding sequence is TGTGCCAGCAGCTTAGTTCGGAGTATATTTAACTATGGCTACACCTTC.